Only a few counts were recorded for the clone carrying this T cell receptor beta chain. Seattle researchers signed up patients amid active infection and tracked them longitudinally. These data originate in a study of blood T cell repertoires in COVID-19. Study overall: Both acute and convalescent COVID-19 samples were obtained from the United States, Italy and Spain. The cDNA or gDNA used as material had been derived from T cells, B-cell-depleted T cells, or PBMCs.

The authors' processing: Reference gene primers were amplified, and this amplification served to estimate nucleated cell counts. Repertoires were generated with immunoSEQ multiplex PCR, while TCRdb's copy carries only in-frame clones and drops some. V and J calls and clone size are those listed in that table; D and trimming were worked out from the DNA. The table has about 41,000 clones, just under 90% seen once. CDR1 and CDR2 from the germline V gene are SGHRS and YFSETQ. This CDR3 is 12 amino acids long. Trimming left V 4 bases short and J 1 base short, with 4 bases between. Source material: peripheral blood. This sequence originates from a middle-aged man with COVID-19, enrolled during active disease. The chain joins TRBV5-1 to TRBJ2-3; D is undetermined. CDR3 in amino acids: CASSVGTDTQYF. The CDR3 region has the DNA TGCGCCAGCAGCGTCGGCACAGATACGCAGTATTTT.